Below are 17 T cell receptor beta chains sequenced from a single sample in a study of T cell responses to AZD1222 COVID-19 vaccine (dated by TCRdb to the early 2020s). The library relied on the immunoSEQ multiplex PCR assay. Drawn from immuneACCESS, this table holds only the in-frame rearrangements with V and J called that TCRdb kept. Clones are partly lost; checked studies trace under half to an unresolved V gene and leave the rest unexplained. The sample table lists 150,000 to 180,000 clones, 90% of them with a count of one. 1.5% to 2% of the sample is in the top ten clones. The time point label on this specimen signifies: baseline before first vaccination. This sample comprised peripheral blood, obtained on day 0 of AZD1222 vaccination. The receptors originated from an adult in good health.

The chain employs TRBV19 and TRBJ1-1, with TRBD1 identical over 8 bases. The CDR3 length is 13 residues. Trimming removed 6 bases from V and 3 bases from J; junction bases left unmatched: 3. Per germline, CDR1 LNHDA and CDR2 SQIVND (reference sequence). The CDR3 region has the DNA TGTGCCAGTAGGGTGACAGGGGACACTGAAGCTTTCTTT. Its protein product is CASRVTGDTEAFF.

The chain is built from TRBV27 and TRBJ2-1; 14 bases are a match to TRBD2. Germline-derived CDR1 and CDR2 are MNHEY and SMNVEV (reference sequence). The CDR3 loop spans 16 amino acids. The V and J ends lost 5 bases and 8 bases, in that order; junction bases with no gene match: 8. DNA for the CDR3: TGTGCCAGCAGTCTTTCCGGGACTAGCGGGAGATATGAGCAGTTCTTC. This encodes CASSLSGTSGRYEQFF.

The chain joins TRBV5-4 to TRBJ2-7; D possibly corresponds to TRBD2 (5 bases). Trimming shortened V by 2 bases and J by 7 bases, and 13 bases separated the two germline ends. The germline V gene has CDR1 SGHNT and CDR2 YYREEE (reference sequence). This CDR3 is built from 13 residues. As DNA, the CDR3 is TGTGCCAGCAGCTTTGATCGGACTTTGGAGCAGTACTTC. The encoded protein is CASSFDRTLEQYF.

The count of this clone is one. The chain joins TRBV6-5 to TRBJ2-3; TRBD2 aligns across 8 bases. The CDR3 is 16 amino acids. CDR1 is MNHEY, CDR2 SVGAGI, per germline. V shed 2 bases and J 2 bases; nucleotides not matched to a gene: 6. The CDR3: CASSYGPGGTTDTQYF. The CDR3 region has the DNA TGTGCCAGCAGTTACGGGCCGGGGGGGACCACAGATACGCAGTATTTT.

The rearrangement uses TRBV3-1 (or the pseudogene TRBV3-2) and TRBJ2-3, with D possibly TRBD2 on 5 matching bases. CDR3 size: 15 residues. From germline, CDR1 is LGHDT and CDR2 YNNKEL (reference sequence). The V and J ends lost 3 bases and 0 bases respectively, with 10 bases between them. In nucleotides, the CDR3 is TGTGCCAGCAGCCAGAGCGGCTCTAGCACAGATACGCAGTATTTT. Translated: CASSQSGSSTDTQYF.

The CDR3 nucleotides read TGTGCCAGCTCTAGCGACAGCACAGATACGCAGTATTTT. It specifies CASSSDSTDTQYF. V gene TRBV9 combines with J gene TRBJ2-3; D perhaps matches TRBD2 (6 bases). Germline V gene sequence: CDR1 SGDLS, CDR2 YYNGEE. V lost 7 bases and J lost 0, with 9 bases in between. This CDR3 contains 13 residues. Filled out from reference TRBV9 and TRBJ2-3, the complete variable domain reads DSGVTQTPKHLITATGQRVTLRCSPRSGDLSVYWYQQSLDQGLQFLIQYYNGEERAKGNILERFSAQQFPDLHSELNLSSLELGDSALYFCASSSDSTDTQYFGPGTRLTVL.

This chain joins TRBV9 and TRBJ1-1, with 7 bases that match TRBD1. The V segment lost 0 bases and the J segment 7 bases; nucleotides outside the gene matches: 9. CDR1 and CDR2 (germline): SGDLS, YYNGEE. The CDR3 has 15 residues. The CDR3 DNA sequence: TGTGCCAGCAGCGTAGAGGGGGGACAGATGAGTGAAGCTTTCTTT. As protein: CASSVEGGQMSEAFF.

The chain links TRBV27 to TRBJ1-1, with 8 bases lining up with TRBD1. Trimming took 5 bases from V and 0 from J; bases not matched to a gene: 5. In germline, CDR1 is MNHEY, CDR2 SMNVEV (reference sequence). The CDR3 runs 15 residues. DNA of the CDR3: TGTGCCAGCAGTAGAAGACAGGGGATGAACACTGAAGCTTTCTTT. Protein product: CASSRRQGMNTEAFF.

V usage is TRBV5-1 and J usage is TRBJ1-2; 9 nucleotides match TRBD1. CDR3 size: 13 residues. In germline, CDR1 is SGHRS, CDR2 YFSETQ. The ends lost 2 bases at V and 8 bases at J; junction bases unmatched: 4. Here the CDR3 reads CASSLQGAGGYTF. DNA of the CDR3: TGCGCCAGCAGCTTACAGGGGGCGGGAGGCTACACCTTC.

The genes are TRBV5-5 and TRBJ1-2; TRBD1 aligns across 7 bases. J was trimmed by 8 bases and V by 4 bases; bases with no gene match: 17. Germline loops: CDR1 SGHKS, CDR2 YYEKEE (reference sequence). This CDR3 contains 16 residues. As DNA, the CDR3 is TGTGCCAGCAGCCAGATGCCTGGCTCAGGGGGGAGAGGCTACACCTTC. The encoded protein is CASSQMPGSGGRGYTF.

J is TRBJ1-4 and V is TRBV5-8, with a possible D match to TRBD1 (5 bases). The germline CDR1 and CDR2 sequences are SGHTS and YDEGEE. The CDR3 is made up of 17 amino acids. V shed 0 bases and J shed 2 bases, with 14 bases lying between them. The DNA of the CDR3 is TGTGCCAGCAGCTTGGGCCGGGGTGGGACGACTAATGAAAAACTGTTTTTT. It translates to CASSLGRGGTTNEKLFF.

The chain is built from TRBV5-8 and TRBJ2-7; D is unclear. The CDR3 contains 15 residues. Germline assignment: CDR1 SGHTS and CDR2 YDEGEE. V was shortened by 4 bases and J by 0 bases, with 14 bases between the two germline ends. The CDR3 protein is CASSPWANPSYEQYF. CDR3 in DNA: TGTGCCAGCAGCCCCTGGGCCAATCCCTCCTACGAGCAGTACTTC. Drawing the rest from reference TRBV5-8 and TRBJ2-7, the complete variable domain is EAGVTQSPTHLIKTRGQQATLRCSPISGHTSVYWYQQALGLGLQFLLWYDEGEERNRGNFPPRFSGRQFPNYSSELNVNALELEDSALYLCASSPWANPSYEQYFGPGTRLTVT.

The chain employs TRBV4-3 and TRBJ2-3; D may be TRBD2 (5 bases). The germline V gene has CDR1 LGHNA and CDR2 YSLEER. Trimming took 5 bases from V and 3 from J, leaving 12 bases between them. The CDR3 is made up of 14 amino acids. The CDR3, as DNA: TGCGCCAGCAGCGCCAATACTAGGACAGATACGCAGTATTTT. Translated: CASSANTRTDTQYF.

The chain links TRBV9 to TRBJ2-1; D tentatively fits TRBD1 or TRBD2 (5 bases each). The ends were cut back, 3 bases at V and 3 bases at J, with 13 bases in the middle. This CDR3 comprises 15 residues. Germline V lookup: CDR1 SGDLS, CDR2 YYNGEE. CDR3 residues: CASSALGVIYNEQFF. The CDR3 DNA sequence: TGTGCCAGCAGCGCGTTGGGGGTTATCTACAATGAGCAGTTCTTC.

This sequence joins TRBV6-4 and TRBJ2-1; maybe TRBD2 (5 bases). Germline CDR1 MRHNA, CDR2 SNTAGT. The CDR3 totals 15 residues. The ends were cut back, 6 bases at V and 5 bases at J, with 17 bases in the middle. The DNA of the CDR3 is TGTGCCAGCAGCGGCTCCGGGGATCCCGACAATGAGCAGTTCTTC. Its protein product is CASSGSGDPDNEQFF.

V and J are TRBV6-5 and TRBJ2-5; no firm D call. The V end was cut by 0 bases, the J end by 7 bases, with 12 bases between. The CDR3 is made up of 14 amino acids. The germline V gene encodes CDR1 MNHEY and CDR2 SVGAGI. The CDR3 sequence is CASSYSNADGTQYF. The CDR3 bases are TGTGCCAGCAGTTACTCGAATGCCGACGGGACCCAGTACTTC.

The chain uses TRBV11-3 and TRBJ2-1; D gene ambiguous. V was cut by 1 base and J by 2 bases, with 9 bases left in between. The CDR3 is made up of 15 amino acids. Germline V gene lookup returns CDR1 SGHNT and CDR2 YENEEA. CDR3 sequence (DNA): TGTGCCAGCAGCTTAGGGCGGCTTACCTACAATGAGCAGTTCTTC. It codes for CASSLGRLTYNEQFF.